A selection of T cell receptor beta chains follows, all from one sample in a study of glioma-infiltrating T cells after dendritic cell vaccination. Libraries were prepared by immunoSEQ multiplex PCR; TCRdb keeps only in-frame clonotypes and omits some of them. The table shows around 90,000 clones, with more than 80% occurring only once. Material: blood, obtained after dendritic cell vaccination. These receptors all come from a human donor with glioblastoma. The CDR3 runs from the conserved cysteine through the conserved F or W. A D gene is named only where the DNA matches it firmly. Where a row states a size, it is once, few, many or the class of an expanded clone; other rows omit it.

CDR3 DNA: TGTGCCAGCAGTGAATTGGGCAGGAACAATGAAAAACTGTTTTTT
CDR3 protein: CASSELGRNNEKLFF
V gene: TRBV25-1
clone size: -
J gene: TRBJ1-4
D gene: -

CDR3 DNA: TGTGCCAGCAGGGACAGGGAAAGAAGCCAGCCCCAGCATTTT
CDR3 protein: CASRDRERSQPQHF
V gene: TRBV28
clone size: -
J gene: TRBJ1-5
D gene: TRBD1

CDR3 DNA: TGTGCCAGCAGTTCATATCGGGACAGGATGGGTGAAGCTTTCTTT
CDR3 protein: CASSSYRDRMGEAFF
V gene: TRBV27
clone size: -
J gene: TRBJ1-1
D gene: TRBD1

CDR3 DNA: TGTGCCATCAGCGAAGGACTAGCGGGAGTCCACAATGAGCAGTTCTTC
CDR3 protein: CAISEGLAGVHNEQFF
V gene: TRBV10-3
clone size: few
J gene: TRBJ2-1
D gene: TRBD2

CDR3 DNA: TGTGCCAGCAGTGACAACAGGGGCGTCGACACCATATATTTT
CDR3 protein: CASSDNRGVDTIYF
V gene: TRBV6-6
clone size: -
J gene: TRBJ1-3
D gene: TRBD1

CDR3 DNA: TGTGCCAGCAGCCCCAGGGCGGGGGGCGGCGAGCAGTTCTTC
CDR3 protein: CASSPRAGGGEQFF
V gene: TRBV14
clone size: -
J gene: TRBJ2-1
D gene: TRBD2

CDR3 DNA: TGCGCCAGCAGCAGGGGGACAGGGAACTATGGCTACACCTTC
CDR3 protein: CASSRGTGNYGYTF
V gene: TRBV5-1
clone size: -
J gene: TRBJ1-2
D gene: TRBD1

CDR3 DNA: TGTGCCAGCTCACCAGGAGGGGCGCTGGGCACCGGGGAGCTGTTTTTT
CDR3 protein: CASSPGGALGTGELFF
V gene: TRBV18
clone size: -
J gene: TRBJ2-2
D gene: -

CDR3 DNA: TGTGCCAGTAGTATAGAAAGACTAGCGGGGGGGCCTATTATGACAGATACGCAGTATTTT
CDR3 protein: CASSIERLAGGPIMTDTQYF
V gene: TRBV19
clone size: -
J gene: TRBJ2-3
D gene: TRBD2

CDR3 DNA: TGTGCCAGCAGCCAAAATTGGGGCACTGGAAACACCATATATTTT
CDR3 protein: CASSQNWGTGNTIYF
V gene: TRBV14
clone size: -
J gene: TRBJ1-3
D gene: -

CDR3 DNA: TGTGCCAGCAGCTTGATTCCGGGACAGGGGATCTACGAGCAGTACTTC
CDR3 protein: CASSLIPGQGIYEQYF
V gene: TRBV5-6
clone size: -
J gene: TRBJ2-7
D gene: TRBD1

CDR3 DNA: TGTGCCACCAGCGGGAGGAACAGGGGGATAGAGACCCAGTACTTC
CDR3 protein: CATSGRNRGIETQYF
V gene: TRBV15
clone size: few
J gene: TRBJ2-5
D gene: TRBD1

CDR3 DNA: TGTGCCAGCAGTTACTCGCGGAGTAACTATGGCTACACCTTC
CDR3 protein: CASSYSRSNYGYTF
V gene: TRBV6-5
clone size: -
J gene: TRBJ1-2
D gene: -

CDR3 DNA: TGTGCCAGCATCTCTGGGGGGGTAGCGGGGCCCAGAGGCATTCAGTACTTC
CDR3 protein: CASISGGVAGPRGIQYF
V gene: TRBV5-6
clone size: -
J gene: TRBJ2-4
D gene: TRBD2

CDR3 DNA: TGTGCCAGCAGACGACAGGGCGGGCAGCCCCAGCATTTT
CDR3 protein: CASRRQGGQPQHF
V gene: TRBV6-5
clone size: once
J gene: TRBJ1-5
D gene: TRBD1

CDR3 DNA: TGCGCCAGCAGCCAAGTGGAGGGGGCCTTTCCCGGGGAGCTGTTTTTT
CDR3 protein: CASSQVEGAFPGELFF
V gene: TRBV4-1
clone size: -
J gene: TRBJ2-2
D gene: -

CDR3 DNA: TGTGCCAGCAGTAGGACAGGGGTGGGCCAGCCCCAGCATTTT
CDR3 protein: CASSRTGVGQPQHF
V gene: TRBV6-6
clone size: -
J gene: TRBJ1-5
D gene: TRBD1

CDR3 DNA: TGTGCCAGCAGCCAACGGTCTTCTTCCCTACCAGGCGTCGATGAGCAGTTCTTC
CDR3 protein: CASSQRSSSLPGVDEQFF
V gene: TRBV14
clone size: -
J gene: TRBJ2-1
D gene: -

CDR3 DNA: TGTGCCAGCGGAATTCCGGGTTTTAATCAGCCCCAGCATTTT
CDR3 protein: CASGIPGFNQPQHF
V gene: TRBV27
clone size: -
J gene: TRBJ1-5
D gene: -

CDR3 DNA: TGCGCCAGCAGCTTCGGACTAGCGGATAACCAAGAGACCCAGTACTTC
CDR3 protein: CASSFGLADNQETQYF
V gene: TRBV5-1
clone size: -
J gene: TRBJ2-5
D gene: TRBD2

CDR3 DNA: TGTGCCAGCAGTGTCTCGCGGGGGGCCTACAATGAGCAGTTCTTC
CDR3 protein: CASSVSRGAYNEQFF
V gene: TRBV2
clone size: -
J gene: TRBJ2-1
D gene: TRBD2

CDR3 DNA: TGTGCCAGTAGTATAGCGCGACTAGCGGTATACAATGAGCAGTTCTTC
CDR3 protein: CASSIARLAVYNEQFF
V gene: TRBV19
clone size: -
J gene: TRBJ2-1
D gene: TRBD2

CDR3 DNA: TGTGCCAGCAAAGCGGGACTAGCGGGTCCGGATACGCAGTATTTT
CDR3 protein: CASKAGLAGPDTQYF
V gene: TRBV9
clone size: few
J gene: TRBJ2-3
D gene: TRBD2

CDR3 DNA: TGTGCCAGCAGCCCCGGGACAAAGGACACCTTC
CDR3 protein: CASSPGTKDTF
V gene: TRBV7-9
clone size: once
J gene: TRBJ1-2
D gene: -

CDR3 DNA: TGTGCCAGAGGTGGGAGGGAAAAACTGTTTTTT
CDR3 protein: CARGGREKLFF
V gene: TRBV5-4
clone size: -
J gene: TRBJ1-4
D gene: -

CDR3 DNA: TGTGCCATCAGTGAGTCCGCGGGGGCAGGTGAAAAACTGTTTTTT
CDR3 protein: CAISESAGAGEKLFF
V gene: TRBV10-3
clone size: -
J gene: TRBJ1-4
D gene: -

CDR3 DNA: TGTGCCAGCAGCTTGTCTGGGCAGGGCAATGAGCAGTTCTTC
CDR3 protein: CASSLSGQGNEQFF
V gene: TRBV7-3
clone size: -
J gene: TRBJ2-1
D gene: -

CDR3 DNA: TGTGCCACCCTTTCGCCGAGCTCCTACAATGAGCAGTTCTTC
CDR3 protein: CATLSPSSYNEQFF
V gene: TRBV19
clone size: -
J gene: TRBJ2-1
D gene: -

CDR3 DNA: TGTGCCAGCAGCTTAAGTAGCGGCACAGATACGCAGTATTTT
CDR3 protein: CASSLSSGTDTQYF
V gene: TRBV7-7
clone size: once
J gene: TRBJ2-3
D gene: -

CDR3 DNA: TGTGCCAGCAGCCTCCTTAGCGGGGGCCCCTACAATGAGCAGTTCTTC
CDR3 protein: CASSLLSGGPYNEQFF
V gene: TRBV7-9
clone size: -
J gene: TRBJ2-1
D gene: TRBD2

CDR3 DNA: TGTGCCAGCAGCTTGGGGGGGACAGGGGGAGGAAAACTGTTTTTT
CDR3 protein: CASSLGGTGGGKLFF
V gene: TRBV5-4
clone size: -
J gene: TRBJ1-4
D gene: TRBD1

CDR3 DNA: TGCGCCAGCAGCCAACTAGGACTGTCGGAGGATACGCAGTATTTT
CDR3 protein: CASSQLGLSEDTQYF
V gene: TRBV4-1
clone size: few
J gene: TRBJ2-3
D gene: -

CDR3 DNA: TGTGCCAGCAGCTCTTCTCCTGAAGCTTTCTTT
CDR3 protein: CASSSSPEAFF
V gene: TRBV7-2
clone size: once
J gene: TRBJ1-1
D gene: -

CDR3 DNA: TGCGCCAGCAGGTTAGGGGCTGTGGGTCAGCCCCAGCATTTT
CDR3 protein: CASRLGAVGQPQHF
V gene: TRBV23-1
clone size: -
J gene: TRBJ1-5
D gene: -

CDR3 DNA: TGTGCCAGCAGTTACACCGGGACAGGGGGCCATGAAAAACTGTTTTTT
CDR3 protein: CASSYTGTGGHEKLFF
V gene: TRBV6-5
clone size: -
J gene: TRBJ1-4
D gene: TRBD1

CDR3 DNA: TGTGCCAGCAGTGACGGGCAGGGTTGGACTGAAGCTTTCTTT
CDR3 protein: CASSDGQGWTEAFF
V gene: TRBV6-1
clone size: -
J gene: TRBJ1-1
D gene: -

CDR3 DNA: TGTGCCAGCTCACCACTTGCCGGGAACAGTAATCAGCCCCAGCATTTT
CDR3 protein: CASSPLAGNSNQPQHF
V gene: TRBV18
clone size: few
J gene: TRBJ1-5
D gene: -

CDR3 DNA: TGTGCCAGCAGCCAAGATGCGCCAGGGGGCGAGTATGGCTACACCTTC
CDR3 protein: CASSQDAPGGEYGYTF
V gene: TRBV4-2
clone size: -
J gene: TRBJ1-2
D gene: TRBD1

CDR3 DNA: TGTGCCAGCAATAGAGGGTCCTATGGCTACACCTTC
CDR3 protein: CASNRGSYGYTF
V gene: TRBV2
clone size: many
J gene: TRBJ1-2
D gene: -

CDR3 DNA: TGCAGCGCTAGCGACAGCCCAATTAAAATGACCGGGGAGCTGTTTTTT
CDR3 protein: CSASDSPIKMTGELFF
V gene: TRBV29-1
clone size: -
J gene: TRBJ2-2
D gene: -

CDR3 DNA: TGTGCCAGCAATGGACACATCGCGGGAGATCAGCCCCAGCATTTT
CDR3 protein: CASNGHIAGDQPQHF
V gene: TRBV6-1
clone size: -
J gene: TRBJ1-5
D gene: -

CDR3 DNA: TGTGCCAGCAGCTTAGGTCAGATGAACACTGAAGCTTTCTTT
CDR3 protein: CASSLGQMNTEAFF
V gene: TRBV7-9
clone size: medium-sized
J gene: TRBJ1-1
D gene: -

CDR3 DNA: TGTGCCAGTAGCGGACAGGGTGAGCAGTACTTC
CDR3 protein: CASSGQGEQYF
V gene: TRBV19
clone size: -
J gene: TRBJ2-7
D gene: TRBD1

CDR3 DNA: TGTGCCAGCAGTCCAAGGGGGGACAGTCAAACCAACGTCCTGACTTTC
CDR3 protein: CASSPRGDSQTNVLTF
V gene: TRBV25-1
clone size: -
J gene: TRBJ2-6
D gene: -

CDR3 DNA: TGCAGCGTTGAAGTTCGGAGGAACTATGGCTACACCTTC
CDR3 protein: CSVEVRRNYGYTF
V gene: TRBV29-1
clone size: once
J gene: TRBJ1-2
D gene: -

CDR3 DNA: TGCGCCAGCAGCCTAGGACAGGGGGCGACGGGGGTGAACACTGAAGCTTTCTTT
CDR3 protein: CASSLGQGATGVNTEAFF
V gene: TRBV4-1
clone size: few
J gene: TRBJ1-1
D gene: TRBD1

CDR3 DNA: TGTGCCAGCAGTATTCGGAGGGATACGCAGTATTTT
CDR3 protein: CASSIRRDTQYF
V gene: TRBV2
clone size: -
J gene: TRBJ2-3
D gene: -